This paragraph covers one TCR beta chain sequence. The sample holds many counts of this clonotype. Its antigen remains undetermined. No much larger clone is present one base from it, and per-base qualities are unavailable. Ophthalmopathy patients had moderately to severely active disease, Clinical Activity Score of at least 3, NOSPECS grade of at least 4, and duration under 3 months. Any patient with an uncontrolled infection, another autoimmune disease, pregnancy or lactation was excluded. Diagnoses were based on clinical symptoms, serum thyroxine and TRAb, thyroid ultrasound and orbital computed tomography. PBMCs were separated from roughly 10 ml of fresh peripheral blood using Ficoll-Paque density gradient centrifugation. Trizol reagent was used to extract total RNA, and RNA quality was then checked on an Agilent 2100 Bioanalyzer. The TCR beta CDR3 regions were amplified from RNA transcripts. A first-round RT-PCR of the TCR CDR3 used the HTBI primer set with the Qiagen OneStep RT-PCR kit. Libraries were constructed in a second round of multiplex PCR, after which size selection and purification were carried out. The libraries were sequenced on an Illumina HiSeq2000 using paired-end 100 bp reads. In the paper's pipeline: SOAPnuke was used to process the raw data, throwing out any read that contained adapters or uncalled bases, had a mean Phred below 15, or lacked an exact constant-primer or identifier match. High-quality paired reads were merged with COPE v1.2.5, and unique nucleotide sequences were defined as clonotypes. MiTCR v1.1 was used to align clonotypes to the IMGT TRBV, TRBD and TRBJ reference segments. Only V-J combinations with frequency above 0.0001, covering about 99% of repertoires, were analysed. A TCS score was defined as the ratio of F50 (clonal expansion) to E x V (chaos), with BLOSUM62-based TCRdist applied between CDR3 peptides within each V-J. Welch's t-statistics and random forest reduced 500 to 650 V-J features to 10 to 15, which were used in a naive Bayes classifier (R e1071). TCRdb applied fastp at Q25 and MiXCR to the public reads, then kept only in-frame beta chains. Entries that share a CDR3 protein sequence are merged under the most common genes and DNA. Clone size and V and J calls follow TCRdb, not the original study. Counted in this sample were about 640,000 distinct CDR3 sequences; 14% of them appeared once. The top ten clonotypes cover under 15% of the sample.

The data originate from a study of T cells in Graves' hyperthyroidism and ophthalmopathy (dated by TCRdb to the late 2010s). Context from the whole study: Peripheral blood was collected at initial diagnosis, before any treatment. To identify distinguishing TCR V-J signatures, a discovery cohort of 90 to 100 patients was used, comprising 43 with Graves' ophthalmopathy and 55 to 65 with stable Graves' hyperthyroidism. Prospective prediction of ophthalmopathy was tested in an independent validation cohort consisting of about 19 hyperthyroidism patients and around 16 patients who later progressed to ophthalmopathy. The approximately 100 discovery patients were divided at random into training and test sets in a 7:3 ratio. Thyroid tissue and blood T-cell repertoires from six or seven Graves' hyperthyroidism patients were also compared in the study. Once sampling was done, hyperthyroidism patients were given methimazole at a starting dose of 30 mg daily, whereas ophthalmopathy patients were given high-dose intravenous methylprednisolone. TCR Vbeta CDR3 sequencing of 135 peripheral blood samples (under 45 ophthalmopathy, around 80 hyperthyroidism and about 17 progressor patients) is reported in the paper. Overall study results and their limits: In validation, progression to ophthalmopathy was predicted by the model with roughly 69% sensitivity and 72% to 85% specificity, a median of 6.5 months before onset. No statistical method was used to fix the sample size in advance, and group allocation was not hidden from the investigators. A model built on a 13 V-J signature distinguished ophthalmopathy from stable hyperthyroidism, reaching approximately 89% sensitivity and about 81% specificity in cross-validation and 80%/75% in testing. Most expanded thyroid clonotypes (frequency above 0.001) were also found in blood, which suggests that blood repertoires may mirror thyroid immune responses.

V gives up 4 bases and J gives up 8 bases, and the segment between their germline ends measures 17 bases. Via the germline V gene (reference sequence), CDR1 is PRHDT and CDR2 FYEKMQ. From cysteine to phenylalanine, the CDR3 is 14 amino acids long. The kept DNA is CDR3 alone, 42 bases in frame from the first base. The chain uses TRBV13 and TRBJ1-2; a weak D assignment points to TRBD1 (5 bases agree). The sequenced material came from blood. The sequence was obtained from a woman aged 50 to 60 with Graves' ophthalmopathy. CDR3 region: CASSSRQTPGGYTF. Read as DNA, the sequence is TGTGCCAGCAGCTCCCGACAGACTCCAGGGGGCTACACCTTC. Reference TRBV13 and TRBJ1-2 genes cover what lies past the CDR3, so the full variable domain is AAGVIQSPRHLIKEKRETATLKCYPIPRHDTVYWYQQGPGQDPQFLISFYEKMQSDKGSIPDRFSAQQFSDYHSELNMSSLELGDSALYFCASSSRQTPGGYTFGSGTRLTVV.